A single sample is the source of the 17 T cell receptor beta chains below, sequenced in a study of cytomegalovirus exposure and HLA in healthy donors. Using immunoSEQ multiplex PCR, the repertoire was profiled, and TCRdb retains in-frame clones only, with some absent. In the table there are about 130,000 clones, more than 70% of which are singletons. Sequenced: PBMCs. The receptors were sampled from a young man in good health and CMV-seronegative.

The chain is built from TRBV9 and TRBJ2-3; TRBD1 is a possible D gene (6 bases). There are 14 residues in the CDR3. CDR1 and CDR2 (germline): SGDLS, YYNGEE. Trimming cost V 4 bases and J 5 bases, with 14 bases left between them. CDR3 DNA sequence: TGTGCCAGCAGCACCCAGGGGCACCGAGATACGCAGTATTTT. Translation: CASSTQGHRDTQYF. The whole variable domain, filled in from reference TRBV9 and TRBJ2-3, reads DSGVTQTPKHLITATGQRVTLRCSPRSGDLSVYWYQQSLDQGLQFLIQYYNGEERAKGNILERFSAQQFPDLHSELNLSSLELGDSALYFCASSTQGHRDTQYFGPGTRLTVL.

The rearrangement joins TRBV2 to TRBJ2-7, with a tentative D call TRBD2 (5 bases). V was trimmed by 5 bases and J by 1 base, leaving 9 bases between them. Looked up from germline, CDR1 is SNHLY and CDR2 is FYNNEI. This CDR3 comprises 13 residues. The CDR3 bases are TGTGCCAGCAGTCAACGGGGTTCCTACGAGCAGTACTTC. The encoded protein is CASSQRGSYEQYF.

There are a few counts of this clone. V gene TRBV14 combines with J gene TRBJ2-2; D remains unclear. CDR1 is SGHDN, CDR2 FVKESK, per germline. The CDR3 has 15 residues. The V end was cut by 2 bases, the J end by 2 bases, with 9 bases between. In DNA, the CDR3 is TGTGCCAGCAGCCAATCCCCCGGTAACACCGGGGAGCTGTTTTTT. This encodes CASSQSPGNTGELFF.

This sequence joins TRBV30 and TRBJ1-2; the match to TRBD1 covers 10 bases. Germline loops: CDR1 GTSNPN, CDR2 SVGIG (reference sequence). The CDR3 runs to 14 residues. V trimming: 2 bases; J trimming: 8 bases; junction bases outside the gene matches: 8. CDR3 region: CAWSSPDRGIGYTF. CDR3 DNA: TGTGCCTGGAGTTCGCCGGACAGGGGGATAGGCTACACCTTC.

The rearrangement uses TRBV7-9 and TRBJ1-1; D gene ambiguous. The V end was cut by 3 bases, the J end by 4 bases, with 6 bases between. Germline values: CDR1 SEHNR, CDR2 FQNEAQ (reference sequence). The CDR3 length is 12 residues. The CDR3 nucleotides are TGTGCCAGCAGCTTCGAGGCCACTGAAGCTTTCTTT. Residues: CASSFEATEAFF.

The chain recombines TRBV5-8 with TRBJ2-1; D might be TRBD2 (6 bases). Germline V gene data show CDR1 as SGHTS and CDR2 as YDEGEE. The V gene lost 6 bases and the J gene lost 7 bases, with 14 bases spanning the gap. The CDR3 is 13 amino acids. CDR3 in DNA: TGTGCCAGCACCCGACGGCGGGGTAATGAGCAGTTCTTC. It translates to CASTRRRGNEQFF.

The rearrangement links TRBV7-9 to TRBJ2-7; 8 positions match TRBD2. The CDR3 is made up of 14 amino acids. Germline V gene data show CDR1 as SEHNR and CDR2 as FQNEAQ (reference sequence). J lost 2 bases, V lost 5 bases, and 5 bases had no gene match. CDR3 amino acids: CASSAGTRAYEQYF. CDR3 nucleotides: TGTGCCAGCAGCGCCGGGACTAGAGCCTACGAGCAGTACTTC. Complete variable domain (other parts from reference TRBV7-9 and TRBJ2-7): DTGVSQNPRHKITKRGQNVTFRCDPISEHNRLYWYRQTLGQGPEFLTYFQNEAQLEKSRLLSDRFSAERPKGSFSTLEIQRTEQGDSAMYLCASSAGTRAYEQYFGPGTRLTVT.

V usage is TRBV5-1 and J usage is TRBJ2-7, with TRBD1 identical over 9 bases. This CDR3 is 16 amino acids long. The junction had 11 bases not matched to a gene; V was cut back by 3 bases and J by 4 bases. Germline CDR1 reads SGHRS; CDR2 reads YFSETQ. The CDR3 loop reads CASSSYGGDRGYEQYF. The CDR3 DNA reads TGCGCCAGCAGCTCCTACGGAGGCGACAGGGGGTACGAGCAGTACTTC. Variable domain in full (rest from reference TRBV5-1 and TRBJ2-7): KAGVTQTPRYLIKTRGQQVTLSCSPISGHRSVSWYQQTPGQGLQFLFEYFSETQRNKGNFPGRFSGRQFSNSRSEMNVSTLELGDSALYLCASSSYGGDRGYEQYFGPGTRLTVT.

The chain combines TRBV7-2 with TRBJ2-4; possible D gene TRBD1, 6 bases. Germline CDR1 is SGHTA and CDR2 is FQGNSA. There are 17 residues in the CDR3. V shed 5 bases and J shed 11 bases, with 28 bases lying between them. The CDR3 DNA reads TGTGCCAGCAGCCGATTAATAACAGGGTTTCGGGGAACCGTTCAGTACTTC. Encoded protein: CASSRLITGFRGTVQYF.

CDR3 coding DNA: TGTGCCAGCAGCAAGGGACGGGGCTCCAGACTAGCGGAGGGGGAGACCCAGTACTTC. Protein product: CASSKGRGSRLAEGETQYF. The chain is built from TRBV21-1 and TRBJ2-5; TRBD2 is the table's D call, not checked against the DNA. TRBV21-1 is assigned pseudogene status. The CDR3 runs 19 residues.

The rearrangement joins TRBV7-9 to TRBJ2-7, with a weak D call TRBD2 (5 bases). V dropped 1 base and J dropped 3 bases, with 10 bases sitting between them. This CDR3 region has 14 residues. Germline V gene lookup returns CDR1 SEHNR and CDR2 FQNEAQ (reference sequence). The DNA for the CDR3 is TGTGCCAGCAGCTTAGGGGGAGCGATCTACGAGCAGTACTTC. It encodes CASSLGGAIYEQYF.

The chain uses TRBV9 and TRBJ2-1; a weak D match, TRBD2 (6 bases). CDR3 size: 15 residues. With 4 bases removed from V and 4 bases from J, the gap between germline ends came to 15 bases. Per the germline V gene, CDR1 is SGDLS and CDR2 is YYNGEE. The CDR3 nucleotides read TGTGCCAGCAGCTCCCGGGGGTCGGCTTACAATGAGCAGTTCTTC. It is translated as CASSSRGSAYNEQFF.

This clone was detected a few times. The chain employs TRBV5-4 and TRBJ1-1; D unresolved. The germline V and J ends were trimmed by 0 bases and 4 bases, with 7 bases remaining between them. The germline CDR1 and CDR2 sequences are SGHNT and YYREEE (reference sequence). The CDR3 runs to 13 residues. This CDR3 is CASSLEGGTEAFF. Written as DNA, the CDR3 is TGTGCCAGCAGCTTGGAAGGAGGCACTGAAGCTTTCTTT.

This clone was found once. One junction end does not reproduce the germline sequence, and a read error may be involved. V is TRBV7-8 and J is TRBJ2-3, with D unclear. This CDR3 region has 12 residues. The V gene's germline CDR1 is SGHVS and CDR2 FQNEAQ. The CDR3 DNA reads TGTGCCAGCAGCTTAGGTGCTATACCGTCGTCTTTT. Residues: CASSLGAIPSSF.

The chain recombines TRBV27 with TRBJ2-2, with 11 bases fitting TRBD2. CDR1 MNHEY and CDR2 SMNVEV come from the germline V gene (reference sequence). The CDR3 spans 15 residues. The J segment lost 5 bases and the V segment lost 7 bases, leaving 6 bases of the junction unmatched. Here the CDR3 reads CASTLLAGVTGELFF. Written as DNA, the CDR3 is TGTGCCAGCACCCTACTAGCGGGAGTGACCGGGGAGCTGTTTTTT.

The J gene is TRBJ2-7, the V gene TRBV6-5; 11 bases align to TRBD2. Germline CDR1 is MNHEY and CDR2 is SVGAGI. The length of the CDR3 is 16 residues. V lost 0 bases, J lost 2 bases, and 3 bases stayed unmatched. For the CDR3, the DNA is TGTGCCAGCAGTTACTCTAGCGGGAGGGCCGCCTACGAGCAGTACTTC. Its protein product is CASSYSSGRAAYEQYF.

The chain joins TRBV10-3 to TRBJ2-3; 8 bases are a match to TRBD2. The CDR3 is 15 amino acids. V shed 4 bases, J shed 3 bases, and the junction held 6 bases outside the gene matches. Germline-derived CDR1 and CDR2 are ENHRY and SYGVKD. Written as DNA, the CDR3 is TGTGCCATCAGTGGAGGGCGGGGGGAGACAGATACGCAGTATTTT. Its protein product is CAISGGRGETDTQYF.